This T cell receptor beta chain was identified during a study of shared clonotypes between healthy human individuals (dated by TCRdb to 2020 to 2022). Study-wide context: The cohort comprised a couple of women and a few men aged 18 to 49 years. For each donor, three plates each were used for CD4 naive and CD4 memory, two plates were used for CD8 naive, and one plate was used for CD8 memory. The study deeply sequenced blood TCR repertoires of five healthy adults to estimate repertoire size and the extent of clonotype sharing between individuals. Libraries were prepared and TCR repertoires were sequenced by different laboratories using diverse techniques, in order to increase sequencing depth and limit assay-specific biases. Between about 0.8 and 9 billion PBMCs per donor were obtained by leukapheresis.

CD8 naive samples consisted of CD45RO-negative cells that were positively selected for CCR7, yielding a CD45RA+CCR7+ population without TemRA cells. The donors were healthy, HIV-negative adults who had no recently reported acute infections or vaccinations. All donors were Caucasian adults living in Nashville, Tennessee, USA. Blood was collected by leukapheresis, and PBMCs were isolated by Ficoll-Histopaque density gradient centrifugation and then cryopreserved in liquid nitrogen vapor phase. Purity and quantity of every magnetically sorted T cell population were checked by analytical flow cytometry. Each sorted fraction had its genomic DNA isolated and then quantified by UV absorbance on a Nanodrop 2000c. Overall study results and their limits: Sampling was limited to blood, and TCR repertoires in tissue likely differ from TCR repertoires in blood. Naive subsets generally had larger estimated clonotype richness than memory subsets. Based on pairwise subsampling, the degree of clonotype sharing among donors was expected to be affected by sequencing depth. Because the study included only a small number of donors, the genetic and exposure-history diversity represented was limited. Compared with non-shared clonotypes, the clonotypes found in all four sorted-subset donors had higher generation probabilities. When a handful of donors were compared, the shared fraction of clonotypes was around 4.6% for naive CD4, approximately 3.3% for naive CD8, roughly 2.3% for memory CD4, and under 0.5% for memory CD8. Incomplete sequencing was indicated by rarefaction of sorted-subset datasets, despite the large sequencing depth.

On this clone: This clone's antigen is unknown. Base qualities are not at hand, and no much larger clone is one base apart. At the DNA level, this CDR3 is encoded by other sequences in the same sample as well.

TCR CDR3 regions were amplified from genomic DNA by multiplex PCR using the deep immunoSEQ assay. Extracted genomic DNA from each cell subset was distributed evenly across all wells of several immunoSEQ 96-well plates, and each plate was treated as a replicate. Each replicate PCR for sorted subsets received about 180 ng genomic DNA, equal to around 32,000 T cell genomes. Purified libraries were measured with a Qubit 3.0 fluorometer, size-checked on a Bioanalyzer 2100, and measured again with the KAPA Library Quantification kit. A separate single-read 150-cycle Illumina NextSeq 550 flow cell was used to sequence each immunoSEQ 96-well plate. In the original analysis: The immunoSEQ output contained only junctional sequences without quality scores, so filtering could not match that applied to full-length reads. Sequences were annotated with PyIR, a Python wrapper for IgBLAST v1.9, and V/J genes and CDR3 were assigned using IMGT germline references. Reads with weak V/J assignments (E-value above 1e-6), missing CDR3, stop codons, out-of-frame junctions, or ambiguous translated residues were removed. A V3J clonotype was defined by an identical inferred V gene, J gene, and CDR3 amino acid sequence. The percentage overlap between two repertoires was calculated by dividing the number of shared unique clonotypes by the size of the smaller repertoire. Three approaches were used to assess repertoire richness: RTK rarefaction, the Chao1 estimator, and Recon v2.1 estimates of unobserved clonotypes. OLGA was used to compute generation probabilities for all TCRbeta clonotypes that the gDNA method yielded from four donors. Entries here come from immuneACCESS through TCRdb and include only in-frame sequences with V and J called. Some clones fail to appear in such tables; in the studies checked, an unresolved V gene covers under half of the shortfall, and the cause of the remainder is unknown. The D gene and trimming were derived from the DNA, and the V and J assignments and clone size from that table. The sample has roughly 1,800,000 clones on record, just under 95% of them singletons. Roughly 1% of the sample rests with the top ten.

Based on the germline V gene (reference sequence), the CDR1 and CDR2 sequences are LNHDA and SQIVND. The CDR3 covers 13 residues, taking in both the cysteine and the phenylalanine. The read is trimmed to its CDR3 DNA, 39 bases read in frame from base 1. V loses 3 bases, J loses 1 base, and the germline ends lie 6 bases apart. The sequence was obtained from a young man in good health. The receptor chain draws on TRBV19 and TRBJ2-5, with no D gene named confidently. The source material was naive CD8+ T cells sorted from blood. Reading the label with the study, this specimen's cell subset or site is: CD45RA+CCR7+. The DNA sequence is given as TGTGCCAGTAGTATCTCCTTCCAAGAGACCCAGTACTTC. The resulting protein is CASSISFQETQYF. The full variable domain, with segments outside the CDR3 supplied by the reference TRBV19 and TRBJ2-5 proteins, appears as DGGITQSPKYLFRKEGQNVTLSCEQNLNHDAMYWYRQDPGQGLRLIYYSQIVNDFQKGDIAEGYSVSREKKESFPLTVTSAQKNPTAFYLCASSISFQETQYFGPGTRLLVL.